The present TCR beta chain was sequenced within a study of blood T cell repertoires in COVID-19. Turning to the study itself: Sources were T cells, B-cell-depleted T cells, or PBMCs; the material itself was cDNA or gDNA.

The CDR3 has 15 amino acids. After removal of 6 bases from V and 8 bases from J, the junction contained 11 bases not matched to a gene. Germline V CDR1 and CDR2: MDHEN, SYDVKM. Assay: immunoSEQ multiplex PCR; the TCRdb copy retains only in-frame clones and omits some. The sample carries 250,000 to 300,000 clones, over 75% recorded once. The source of this sequence is a woman aged 30 to 39 who had recovered from COVID-19. Sequences were obtained from PBMCs or T cells enriched from blood (not recorded which). The chain carries TRBV28 and TRBJ1-4; 8 bases fit TRBD1. The CDR3 DNA reads TGTGCCAGCAGAATAGAACAGGGGGATGGGGAAAAACTGTTTTTT. It yields the protein CASRIEQGDGEKLFF.